Sequencing of this TCR beta chain was carried out in a study of blood T cell repertoires in COVID-19. Authors' data handling: Reference gene primer amplification in the assay estimated nucleated cell counts. Sequencing was performed with immunoSEQ multiplex PCR; in TCRdb, only in-frame clones are kept and a portion is missing. That table furnishes V, J and clone size, whereas the DNA furnished D and trimming. The sample carries some 150,000 clones, approximately 85% recorded once. This clone was picked up a small number of times. This CDR3 has 15 amino acids. Germline values: CDR1 MNHEY, CDR2 SMNVEV (reference sequence). Trimming removed 5 bases from V and 2 bases from J; junction bases left unmatched: 7.

Sample: peripheral blood. This TCR was recovered from a woman aged 60-70 years with COVID-19, enrolled during active disease. The genes are TRBV27 and TRBJ2-3; 7 bases are shared with TRBD2. DNA of the CDR3: TGTGCCAGCAGTCAGCGGGGAAGGGCCACAGATACGCAGTATTTT. As protein: CASSQRGRATDTQYF.